This TCR beta chain was obtained from a study of vaccination and CD4 T cells after COVID-19. Study-wide results and caveats: Spike mono-reactivity held for 304 of 307 vaccine-specific clones in convalescent patients.

V gave up 5 bases and J gave up 0 bases, with 13 bases separating them. Germline V gene data show CDR1 as SGHNT and CDR2 as YENEEA. This CDR3 region has 16 residues. As to this clonotype: Its antigen is undetermined.

Sample treatment: approximately nine-day PBMC culture with coronavirus spike peptide pools or control peptides (ViraFEST assay). An unexposed donor provided the CD4+ T cells, which were collected before the COVID-19 pandemic (2011-2018). Scientists ran DNA taken from cultured CD4+ T cells through the Oncomine TCR Beta short-read assay for sequencing. One entry per CDR3 protein, called by TCRdb with MiXCR from the PCR reads. The data hold roughly 4,200 distinct CDR3 sequences, with 60% to 80% observed a single time. The sequencing sample was made of CD4+ T cells from blood, cultured in vitro. The genes are TRBV11-3 and TRBJ2-2, with a possible D match to TRBD2 (6 bases). This receptor was identified in a human donor in good health. The CDR3 loop reads CASSPGLPANTGELFF. The CDR3 DNA reads as TGTGCCAGCAGCCCCGGACTACCCGCGAACACCGGGGAGCTGTTTTTT.